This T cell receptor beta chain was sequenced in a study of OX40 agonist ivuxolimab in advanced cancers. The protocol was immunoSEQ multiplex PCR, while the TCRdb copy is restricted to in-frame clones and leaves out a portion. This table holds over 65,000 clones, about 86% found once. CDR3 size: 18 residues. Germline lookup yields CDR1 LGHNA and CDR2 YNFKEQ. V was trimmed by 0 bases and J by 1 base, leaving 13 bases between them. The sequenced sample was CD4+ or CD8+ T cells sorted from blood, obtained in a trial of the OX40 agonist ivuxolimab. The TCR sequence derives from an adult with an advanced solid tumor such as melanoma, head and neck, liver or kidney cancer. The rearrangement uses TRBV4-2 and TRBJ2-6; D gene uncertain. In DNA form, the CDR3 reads TGTGCCAGCAGCCAAGAGGTTCCCCAGACGTCTGGGGCCAACGTCCTGACTTTC. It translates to CASSQEVPQTSGANVLTF.